Listed here is a single T cell receptor beta chain. Its antigen is unknown. The data derive from a study of radiation and T cells in renal cell carcinoma. Sequenced by immunoSEQ multiplex PCR; TCRdb stores in-frame clones only, minus some. Of around 94,000 clones listed, 75% to 90% are singletons. Study-level points and caveats: Pretreatment tumor biopsies were lacking, so baseline clonotypes are unknown. Top tumor clonotypes rose in blood 2 weeks post-radiation, then contracted.

From germline, CDR1 is SNHLY and CDR2 FYNNEI. The CDR3 loop spans 14 amino acids. V lost 3 bases and J 0 bases, leaving 6 bases between the germline ends. Regarding time point: baseline pretreatment blood. The treatment was: 15 Gy SBRT to primary tumor, nephrectomy 4 weeks later. Blood was sampled at baseline, 2 weeks and 4 weeks after SBRT. The source material was blood, sampled from a patient whose treatment included radiotherapy and nephrectomy. The receptor was isolated from a middle-aged man with renal cell carcinoma. This chain connects TRBV2 to TRBJ1-5; D uncertain. CDR3 sequence reads: CASSDSHSNQPQHF. CDR3 nucleotide sequence: TGTGCCAGCAGTGACAGTCATAGCAATCAGCCCCAGCATTTT.